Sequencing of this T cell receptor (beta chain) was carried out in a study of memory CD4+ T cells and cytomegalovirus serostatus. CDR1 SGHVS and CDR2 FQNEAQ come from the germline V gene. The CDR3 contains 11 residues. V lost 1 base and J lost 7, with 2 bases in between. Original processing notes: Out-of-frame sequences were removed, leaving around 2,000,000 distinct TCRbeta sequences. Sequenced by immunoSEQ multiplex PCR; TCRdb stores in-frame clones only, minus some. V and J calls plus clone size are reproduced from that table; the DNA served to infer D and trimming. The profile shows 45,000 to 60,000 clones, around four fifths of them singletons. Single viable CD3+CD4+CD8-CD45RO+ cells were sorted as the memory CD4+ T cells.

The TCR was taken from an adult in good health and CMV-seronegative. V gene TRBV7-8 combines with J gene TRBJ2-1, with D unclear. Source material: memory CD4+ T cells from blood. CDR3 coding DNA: TGTGCCAGCAGCTTAGGTAATGAGCAGTTCTTC. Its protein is CASSLGNEQFF.